This T cell receptor beta chain comes out of a study of T-cell memory formation after mild COVID-19. V lost 4 bases to trimming and J lost 7 bases, with 15 bases between them. The V gene's germline CDR1 is SGHRS and CDR2 YFSETQ. This CDR3 has 14 residues. One entry per CDR3 protein results from TCRdb running MiXCR on the 5' RACE reads. The repertoire consists of roughly 190,000 distinct CDR3 sequences, with 8% to 11% occurring once and the leading ten covering roughly 3%. This TCR derives from a young man who had mild COVID-19 (a few samples of this study predate the infection). Cell type and time point are not known. The sequencing input was PBMCs or a T cell subset sorted from them (not recorded which). The chain joins TRBV5-1 to TRBJ2-1; D is perhaps TRBD1 (6 bases). CDR3 sequence (DNA): TGCGCCAGCAGCAAGGGACAACGAGGGAATGAGCAGTTCTTC. It encodes CASSKGQRGNEQFF.